This entry lists 18 T cell receptor beta chains sequenced from one sample in a study of T cells after yellow fever vaccination (dated by TCRdb to between 2018 and 2021). Library preparation used 5' RACE. Sequencing was carried out with an Illumina HiSeq 2500. TCRdb redid the processing of the public reads, applying fastp at Q25 and MiXCR, and retained in-frame beta chains. Rows with one shared CDR3 protein collapse into an entry with the most common genes and DNA. The sample data list 100,000 or so distinct CDR3 sequences, and over 8% of these were observed just once. Of the sample, approximately 17% is held by the ten largest clones. Sample treatment or condition, as interpreted from the label and publication: live attenuated yellow fever vaccine strain. The starting material was CD8+ T cells not binding an NS4B(214-222) dextramer, sorted from PBMCs, obtained roughly 15 days after the first yellow fever vaccination. The sample's cell subset or site label, decoded: NS4B epitope dextramer-negative CD8 T cells. Receptors were obtained from a man aged 18 to 30 who received the YFV17D yellow fever vaccine.

Ten or more counts support this clonotype. The V and J genes are TRBV5-6 and TRBJ2-5; no clear D. Germline CDR1 reads SGHDT; CDR2 reads YYEEEE. V lost 1 base, J lost 3 bases, and 7 bases lay in between. The CDR3 is made up of 13 amino acids. The chain's CDR3 is CASSLLLEETQYF. CDR3 sequence (DNA): TGTGCCAGCAGCTTGTTACTCGAAGAGACCCAGTACTTC.

CDR3 protein: CASSLYPDRPKREQYV. CDR3 nucleotide sequence: TGTGCCAGCAGTCTATACCCGGACCGACCTAAGAGGGAGCAGTACGTC. The gene calls are TRBV6-2 or TRBV6-3 and TRBJ2-7; no firm D call. Germline V gene sequence: CDR1 MNHEY, CDR2 SVGEGT. Trimming left V 5 bases short and J 7 bases short, with 24 bases between. The CDR3 covers 16 residues.

Only a few counts were recorded for this clonotype. A junction end diverges from the germline sequence, so it may reflect a read error. The chain combines TRBV4-2 with TRBJ2-5; D gene ambiguous. CDR3 length equals 15 residues. CDR1 is LGHNA, CDR2 YNFKEQ, per germline. DNA for the CDR3: TGTGCCAGCAGCGAAGAGTTTTCAGGACAAGAGACCCAGTACTTC. Protein product: CASSEEFSGQETQYF.

The sample holds a few counts of this clonotype. V gene TRBV12-5 combines with J gene TRBJ1-5; D possibly corresponds to TRBD1 (6 bases). CDR3 length equals 15 residues. Trimming cost V 5 bases and J 4 bases, with 15 bases left between them. The germline CDR1 and CDR2 sequences are LGHNT and FRNRAP. The CDR3 DNA follows: TGTGCTAGTGGTCCGGGGGGGGCCGTGAATCAGCCCCAGCATTTT. It codes for CASGPGGAVNQPQHF.

J is TRBJ2-5 and V is TRBV4-1; D is ambiguous. CDR1 and CDR2 from the germline V gene are MGHRA and YSYEKL. The CDR3 is 15 residues long. V lost 4 bases and J 1 base, leaving 13 bases between the germline ends. The CDR3 spells CASSRGASPQETQYF. Here the CDR3 DNA reads TGCGCCAGCAGCCGAGGAGCGAGTCCCCAAGAGACCCAGTACTTC.

The sample holds a few counts of this clonotype. The V and J genes are TRBV9 and TRBJ2-5; 12 bases match TRBD2. Germline lookup yields CDR1 SGDLS and CDR2 YYNGEE. V shed 3 bases, J shed 5 bases, and the junction held 8 bases outside the gene matches. The CDR3 spans 16 residues. CDR3 residues: CASSDNLAGGQETQYF. The CDR3, as DNA: TGTGCCAGCAGCGACAACCTAGCGGGGGGGCAGGAGACCCAGTACTTC.

This clonotype was seen more than once but under ten times. The rearrangement links TRBV20-1 to TRBJ2-7; 7 nucleotides line up with TRBD2. J gave up 4 bases and V 3 bases, and 3 bases lay outside the gene matches. Per the germline V gene, CDR1 is DFQATT and CDR2 is SNEGSKA (reference sequence). This CDR3 has 12 amino acids. CDR3 bases: TGCAGTGCTAGGGACGGGGGGTACGAGCAGTACTTC. Translating it yields CSARDGGYEQYF.

This clonotype appeared many times. The DNA of the CDR3 is TGTGCCAGCAACCAATTCCCAACGTACTTC. It encodes CASNQFPTYF. The chain carries TRBV27 and TRBJ2-7; no firm D call. The V and J ends lost 7 bases and 12 bases respectively, with 13 bases between them. The CDR3 covers 10 residues. In germline, CDR1 is MNHEY, CDR2 SMNVEV (reference sequence).

At least ten counts were recorded for this clonotype. V gene TRBV27 combines with J gene TRBJ1-5; D is uncertain. The V gene lost 5 bases and the J gene lost 6 bases, with 14 bases spanning the gap. Germline loops: CDR1 MNHEY, CDR2 SMNVEV (reference sequence). The CDR3 spans 14 residues. The CDR3 region is CASSHRVAGQPQHF. CDR3 bases: TGTGCCAGCAGTCATAGGGTGGCGGGTCAGCCCCAGCATTTT.

This sequence joins TRBV27 and TRBJ2-5; no firm D call. Looked up from germline, CDR1 is MNHEY and CDR2 is SMNVEV (reference sequence). The CDR3 runs to 14 residues. Trimming pared 5 bases from V and 5 bases from J, leaving 15 bases between. The CDR3 loop reads CASSTQNPRETQYF. The CDR3 region has the DNA TGTGCCAGCAGTACTCAGAACCCGCGGGAGACCCAGTACTTC.

This clonotype was recorded a few times. The CDR3 region is CASSLEGLSRETQYF. CDR3 bases: TGTGCCAGCAGCTTAGAAGGACTGTCGAGGGAGACCCAGTACTTC. The genes are TRBV13 and TRBJ2-5; D possibly corresponds to TRBD2 (5 bases). The V gene's germline CDR1 is PRHDT and CDR2 FYEKMQ (reference sequence). With 1 base removed from V and 5 bases from J, the gap between germline ends came to 14 bases. CDR3 length: 15 amino acids.

This clonotype was seen ten or more times. The chain has TRBV4-1 and TRBJ2-7, with 9 bases matching TRBD1. The V gene end was trimmed by 5 bases and the J gene end by 0 bases; junction bases not matched to a gene: 5. This CDR3 has 15 amino acids. The germline V gene has CDR1 MGHRA and CDR2 YSYEKL. CDR3 amino acids: CASSTTGGPSYEQYF. The CDR3 coding sequence is TGCGCCAGCAGCACGACAGGGGGACCCTCCTACGAGCAGTACTTC.

V is TRBV27 and J is TRBJ2-3; D possibly corresponds to TRBD2 (6 bases). From germline, CDR1 is MNHEY and CDR2 SMNVEV (reference sequence). Deletions cut 6 bases from V and 7 bases from J, with 14 bases between. The CDR3 length is 13 residues. The CDR3 region is CASSPGTSNTQYF. For the CDR3, the DNA is TGTGCCAGCAGCCCCGGGACTTCAAATACGCAGTATTTT.

The V call is TRBV7-2, the J call TRBJ2-7; 14 bases line up with TRBD2. CDR3 length: 17 amino acids. Germline trimming cut 4 bases from V and 1 base from J; bases unmatched to any gene: 6. Germline CDR1 SGHTA, CDR2 FQGNSA. The chain's CDR3 is CASSSWTSGGPSYEQYF. CDR3 DNA sequence: TGTGCCAGCAGCTCTTGGACTAGCGGGGGGCCTTCCTACGAGCAGTACTTC.

In its sample, this clonotype was seen once. This rearrangement joins TRBV4-1 to TRBJ1-4, with D unclear. Per germline, CDR1 MGHRA and CDR2 YSYEKL. The CDR3 totals 16 residues. V lost 0 bases and J 8 bases, leaving 16 bases between the germline ends. The CDR3 coding sequence is TGCGCCAGCAGCCAAGAGATCCCCGGTTGGCGGGAAAAACTGTTTTTT. Amino acids: CASSQEIPGWREKLFF.

This clonotype was recorded a few times. V and J are TRBV5-1 and TRBJ1-1; D is unresolved. Trimming shortened V by 3 bases and J by 1 base, and 10 bases separated the two germline ends. This CDR3 region has 14 residues. Germline V gene sequence: CDR1 SGHRS, CDR2 YFSETQ. For the CDR3, the DNA is TGCGCCAGCAGCTCACTACGGAGGAACACTGAAGCTTTCTTT. This codes for CASSSLRRNTEAFF.

This clonotype occurred many times. The genes are TRBV7-6 and TRBJ1-6; 7 positions match TRBD1. The CDR3 length is 14 residues. Looked up from germline, CDR1 is SGHVS and CDR2 is FNYEAQ. Losses at the gene ends were 6 bases for V and 3 bases for J; bases not matched to a gene: 2. The CDR3 loop reads CASRRDSYNSPLHF. The CDR3 DNA is TGTGCCAGCAGACGGGACAGCTATAATTCACCCCTCCACTTT.

This clonotype was seen only a few times. The genes are TRBV29-1 and TRBJ2-4; D remains ambiguous. This CDR3 region has 14 residues. The ends were cut back, 1 base at V and 0 bases at J, with 7 bases in the middle. Germline-derived CDR1 and CDR2 are SQVTM and ANQGSEA. CDR3 nucleotides: TGCAGCGTTGAAGGCCATCTAGCCAAAAACATTCAGTACTTC. Its translation is CSVEGHLAKNIQYF.